The source of this T cell receptor (beta chain) is a study of T cell responses to AZD1222 COVID-19 vaccine. V was trimmed by 6 bases and J by 0 bases, leaving 11 bases between them. CDR3 length: 14 residues. The germline V gene encodes CDR1 SEHNR and CDR2 FQNEAQ (reference sequence). TCRdb keeps only in-frame clones here, not all; method: immunoSEQ multiplex PCR. The table has 65,000 to 70,000 clones, approximately 80% seen once; the top ten hold more than 5%. This clone has only a few counts. The sample in question was peripheral blood, obtained on day 0 of AZD1222 vaccination. The sequence was obtained from an adult in good health. The chain links TRBV7-9 to TRBJ2-5, with D uncertain. In nucleotides, the CDR3 is TGTGCCAGCAGTTATACAGCTTACCAAGAGACCCAGTACTTC. Translating gives CASSYTAYQETQYF.